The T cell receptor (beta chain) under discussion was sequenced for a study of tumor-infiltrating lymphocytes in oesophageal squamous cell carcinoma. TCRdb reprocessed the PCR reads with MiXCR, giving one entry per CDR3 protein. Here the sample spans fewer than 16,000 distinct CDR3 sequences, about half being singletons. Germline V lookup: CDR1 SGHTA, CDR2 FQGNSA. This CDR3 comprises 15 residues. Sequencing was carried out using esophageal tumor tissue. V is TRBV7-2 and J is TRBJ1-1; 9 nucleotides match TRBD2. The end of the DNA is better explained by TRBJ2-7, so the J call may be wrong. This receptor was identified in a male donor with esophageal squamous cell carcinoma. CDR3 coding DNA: TGTGCCAGCAGCTTAAGAGTGACTAGCGGCTACGAGCAGTACTTC. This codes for CASSLRVTSGYEQYF.